What follows describes a single T cell receptor (beta chain). The ends were cut back, 3 bases at V and 10 bases at J, with 9 bases in the middle. CDR3 length: 11 amino acids. Per germline, CDR1 SEHNR and CDR2 FQNEAQ (reference sequence). This sample is part of a study of blood T cell repertoires in COVID-19. Some clones are missing from TCRdb's copy, which holds only in-frame ones; the method was immunoSEQ multiplex PCR. The table records over 350,000 clones, approximately 90% of them present only once. The sequenced sample consisted of PBMCs or T cells enriched from blood (not recorded which). This sequence was found in a woman younger than 30 who had recovered from COVID-19. The V call is TRBV7-9, the J call TRBJ1-1; D gene ambiguous. The chain's CDR3 is CASSFEGAAFF. DNA for the CDR3: TGTGCCAGCAGCTTTGAGGGTGCAGCTTTCTTT.